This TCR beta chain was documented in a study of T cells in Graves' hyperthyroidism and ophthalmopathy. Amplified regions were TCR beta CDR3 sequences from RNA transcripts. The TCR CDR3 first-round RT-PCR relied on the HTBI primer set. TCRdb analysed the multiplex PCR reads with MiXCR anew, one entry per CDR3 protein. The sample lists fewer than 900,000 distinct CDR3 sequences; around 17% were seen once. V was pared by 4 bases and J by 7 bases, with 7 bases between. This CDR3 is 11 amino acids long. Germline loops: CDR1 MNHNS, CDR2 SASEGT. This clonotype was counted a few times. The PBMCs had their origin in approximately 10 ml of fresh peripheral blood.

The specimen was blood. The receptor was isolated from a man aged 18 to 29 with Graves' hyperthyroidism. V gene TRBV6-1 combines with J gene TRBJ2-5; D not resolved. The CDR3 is CASSVLGTQYF. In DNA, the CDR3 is TGTGCCAGCAGTGTTCTAGGGACCCAGTACTTC.